A single TCR beta chain is shown here with its context. This record comes from a study of blood T cell repertoires in COVID-19. TCRdb's table, derived via immunoSEQ multiplex PCR, lists solely in-frame clones and lacks some. Of around 60,000 clones in the sample, 91% were seen once. The specimen was peripheral blood. The clonotype was recovered from a man in his sixties with acute or convalescent COVID-19.

CDR3 loop: CASSPQTRLNTEAFF. CDR3 nucleotide sequence: TGTGCCAGCAGCCCCCAGACACGGCTGAACACTGAAGCTTTCTTT. The chain couples TRBV9 to TRBJ1-1; no reliable D call. With 4 bases removed from V and 0 bases from J, the gap between germline ends came to 13 bases. Germline CDR1 is SGDLS and CDR2 is YYNGEE. This CDR3 spans 15 amino acids.